This T cell receptor (beta chain) derives from a study of blood T cell repertoires in COVID-19. Study information: Italy, Spain and the United States were the sources of the convalescent and acute COVID-19 samples. T cells, B-cell-depleted T cells, or PBMCs provided the cDNA or gDNA that served as material.

J gave up 4 bases and V 2 bases, and 7 bases lay outside the gene matches. Germline CDR1 is SEHNR and CDR2 is FQNEAQ (reference sequence). There are 15 residues in the CDR3. Original analysis: Estimates of nucleated cell counts were drawn from the amplification of reference gene primers. Using immunoSEQ multiplex PCR, the repertoire was profiled, and TCRdb retains in-frame clones only, with some absent. From that table come the V and J calls and clone size; the DNA was used to work out D and trimming. The sample includes about 380,000 clones, more than 80% of them seen just once. Sequencing was carried out using peripheral blood. The chain combines TRBV7-9 with TRBJ1-1, with 7 bases lining up with TRBD1. The clonotype was recovered from a middle-aged man with acute or convalescent COVID-19. The CDR3 loop reads CASSLLSGGSTEAFF. CDR3 bases: TGTGCCAGCAGCTTATTATCAGGGGGGAGCACTGAAGCTTTCTTT. Looking up the rest from reference TRBV7-9 and TRBJ1-1 gives the full variable domain: DTGVSQNPRHKITKRGQNVTFRCDPISEHNRLYWYRQTLGQGPEFLTYFQNEAQLEKSRLLSDRFSAERPKGSFSTLEIQRTEQGDSAMYLCASSLLSGGSTEAFFGQGTRLTVV.